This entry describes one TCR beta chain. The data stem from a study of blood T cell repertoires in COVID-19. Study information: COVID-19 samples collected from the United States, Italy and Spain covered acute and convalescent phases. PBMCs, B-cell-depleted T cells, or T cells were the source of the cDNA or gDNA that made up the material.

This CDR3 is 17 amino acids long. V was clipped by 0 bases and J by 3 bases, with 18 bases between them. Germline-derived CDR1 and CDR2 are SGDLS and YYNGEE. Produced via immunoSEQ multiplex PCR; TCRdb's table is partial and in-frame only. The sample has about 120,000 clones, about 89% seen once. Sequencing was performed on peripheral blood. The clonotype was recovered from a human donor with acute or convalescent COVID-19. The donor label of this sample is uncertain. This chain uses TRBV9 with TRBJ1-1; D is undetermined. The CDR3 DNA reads TGTGCCAGCAGCGTAGGCGCTACCGACATCACATACACTGAAGCTTTCTTT. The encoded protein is CASSVGATDITYTEAFF.